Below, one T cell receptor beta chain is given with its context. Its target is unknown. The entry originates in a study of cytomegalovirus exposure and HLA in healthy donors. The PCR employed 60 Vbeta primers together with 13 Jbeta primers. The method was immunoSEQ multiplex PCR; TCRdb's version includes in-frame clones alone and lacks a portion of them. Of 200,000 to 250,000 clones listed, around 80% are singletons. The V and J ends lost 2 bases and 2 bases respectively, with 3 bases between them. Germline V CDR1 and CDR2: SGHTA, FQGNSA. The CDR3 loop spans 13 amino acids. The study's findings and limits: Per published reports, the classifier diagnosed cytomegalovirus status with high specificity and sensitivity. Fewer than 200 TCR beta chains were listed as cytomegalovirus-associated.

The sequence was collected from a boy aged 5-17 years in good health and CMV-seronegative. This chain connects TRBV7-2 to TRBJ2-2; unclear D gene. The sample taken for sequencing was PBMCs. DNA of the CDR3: TGTGCCAGCAGCTTAACTAACACCGGGGAGCTGTTTTTT. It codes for CASSLTNTGELFF.